The rows below give T cell receptor beta chains drawn from one sample of a study of CD8 T cells in Susac syndrome. Each CDR3 protein gets one entry after TCRdb re-called the immunoSEQ multiplex PCR reads with MiXCR. The sample has around 270,000 distinct CDR3 sequences, about 82% seen once. Sequencing was carried out using CD8+ T cells from PBMCs. These receptors all come from a human donor with multiple sclerosis. CDR3s include the opening cysteine and the closing phenylalanine or tryptophan. The D gene is left open where the match is weak. Rows give clone size only sometimes, using once, few, many, or a class for an expanded clone.

CDR3: CASRWAVNTGELFF; DNA: TGCGCCAGCCGGTGGGCAGTGAACACCGGGGAGCTGTTTTTT; V: TRBV10-1; size: few; length: 14; D: -; J: TRBJ2-2
CDR3: CASSYSAPLLEQYF; DNA: TGTGCCAGCAGTTACTCCGCCCCCCTTCTCGAGCAGTACTTC; V: TRBV6-2/TRBV6-3; size: few; length: 14; D: -; J: TRBJ2-7
CDR3: CASSRQGAHTEAFF; DNA: TGTGCCAGCAGCCGACAGGGGGCGCACACTGAAGCTTTCTTT; V: TRBV11-2; size: -; length: 14; D: TRBD1; J: TRBJ1-1
CDR3: CASSSVGGEDMGTDTQYF; DNA: TGTGCCAGCAGCTCCGTTGGAGGGGAGGACATGGGCACAGATACGCAGTATTTT; V: TRBV7-3; size: few; length: 18; D: -; J: TRBJ2-3
CDR3: CASKTGGSYEQYF; DNA: TGTGCCAGCAAGACAGGGGGGAGCTACGAGCAGTACTTC; V: TRBV6-6; size: -; length: 13; D: TRBD1; J: TRBJ2-7
CDR3: CASLDRNDEQFF; DNA: TGCGCCAGCTTGGACAGGAATGATGAGCAGTTCTTC; V: TRBV5-1; size: -; length: 12; D: TRBD1; J: TRBJ2-1
CDR3: CATSRDGGAGDTQYF; DNA: TGTGCCACCAGCAGAGATGGGGGGGCGGGAGATACGCAGTATTTT; V: TRBV15; size: -; length: 15; D: -; J: TRBJ2-3
CDR3: CASSSREIYGYTF; DNA: TGTGCCAGCAGCTCCAGGGAAATATATGGCTACACCTTC; V: TRBV5-4; size: -; length: 13; D: -; J: TRBJ1-2
CDR3: CASSLALSLRGDRTYEQYF; DNA: TGTGCCAGCAGCTTGGCCTTGAGTCTCCGGGGGGACAGGACCTACGAGCAGTACTTC; V: TRBV5-6; size: -; length: 19; D: -; J: TRBJ2-7
CDR3: CASSPRTSVSYNEQFF; DNA: TGTGCCAGCAGCCCCCGGACTAGTGTTTCCTACAATGAGCAGTTCTTC; V: TRBV9; size: -; length: 16; D: TRBD2; J: TRBJ2-1
CDR3: CASSYRLLGDEQYF; DNA: TGTGCCAGCAGTTACCGCCTTCTCGGAGACGAGCAGTACTTC; V: TRBV6-5; size: -; length: 14; D: -; J: TRBJ2-7